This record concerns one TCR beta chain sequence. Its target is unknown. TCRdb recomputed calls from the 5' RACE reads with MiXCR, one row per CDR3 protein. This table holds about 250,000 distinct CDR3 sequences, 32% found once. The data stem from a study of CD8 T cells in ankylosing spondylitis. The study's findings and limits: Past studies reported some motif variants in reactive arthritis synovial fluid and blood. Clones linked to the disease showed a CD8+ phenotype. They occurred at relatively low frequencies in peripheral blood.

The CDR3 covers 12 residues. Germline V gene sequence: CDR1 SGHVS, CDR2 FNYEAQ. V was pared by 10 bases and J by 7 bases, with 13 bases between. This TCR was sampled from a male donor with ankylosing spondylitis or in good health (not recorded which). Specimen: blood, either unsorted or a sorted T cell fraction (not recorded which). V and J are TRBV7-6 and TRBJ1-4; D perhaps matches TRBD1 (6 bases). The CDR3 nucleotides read TGTGCCACCCTAGGGGGGAGTGAAAAACTGTTTTTT. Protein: CATLGGSEKLFF.